The following is a T cell receptor (beta chain) sequence with its context. Its antigen remains unknown. The sample belongs to a study of T cells in Graves' hyperthyroidism and ophthalmopathy. Study-wide background: Staff took peripheral blood when the initial diagnosis was made, before any treatment began.

Study findings and constraints: Ophthalmopathy cases were set apart from stable hyperthyroidism by a 13 V-J model.

RNA transcripts served as the template for amplifying TCR beta CDR3 regions. HTBI primers were employed in a first-round RT-PCR of the TCR CDR3. TCRdb recomputed calls from the multiplex PCR reads with MiXCR, one row per CDR3 protein. Here the sample spans a few hundred thousand distinct CDR3 sequences, just over 14% being singletons. Losses at the gene ends were 7 bases for V and 9 bases for J; bases not matched to a gene: 8. The CDR3 sequence is 11 residues long. Germline loops: CDR1 DFQATT, CDR2 SNEGSKA (reference sequence). Sequencing was performed on blood. This clonotype was sampled from a woman between 40 and 55 years old with Graves' hyperthyroidism that later progressed to Graves' ophthalmopathy. The chain uses TRBV20-1 and TRBJ2-7; 8 positions agree with TRBD2. This CDR3 is CSGGLAGRQYF. CDR3 nucleotide sequence: TGCAGTGGGGGGCTAGCGGGTCGGCAGTACTTC.